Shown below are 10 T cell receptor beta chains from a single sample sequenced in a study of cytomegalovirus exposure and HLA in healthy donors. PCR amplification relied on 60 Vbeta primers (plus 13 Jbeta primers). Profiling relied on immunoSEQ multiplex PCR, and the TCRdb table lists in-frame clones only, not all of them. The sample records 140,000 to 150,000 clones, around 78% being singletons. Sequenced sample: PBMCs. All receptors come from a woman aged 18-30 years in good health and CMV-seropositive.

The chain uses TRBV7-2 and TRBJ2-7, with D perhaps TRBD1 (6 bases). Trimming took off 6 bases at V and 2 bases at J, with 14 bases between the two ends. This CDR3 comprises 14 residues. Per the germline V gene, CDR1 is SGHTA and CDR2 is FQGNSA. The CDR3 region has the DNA TGTGCCAGCAGACACCCGGGACAACCCTACGAGCAGTACTTC. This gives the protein CASRHPGQPYEQYF.

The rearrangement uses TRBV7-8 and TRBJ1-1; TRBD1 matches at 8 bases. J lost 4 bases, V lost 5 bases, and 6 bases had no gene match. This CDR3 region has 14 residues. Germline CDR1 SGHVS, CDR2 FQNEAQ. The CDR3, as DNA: TGTGCCAGCAGCGTGGACAGGGTCATCACTGAAGCTTTCTTT. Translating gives CASSVDRVITEAFF. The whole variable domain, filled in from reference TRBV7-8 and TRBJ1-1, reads GAGVSQSPRYKVAKRGQDVALRCDPISGHVSLFWYQQALGQGPEFLTYFQNEAQLDKSGLPSDRFFAERPEGSVSTLKIQRTQQEDSAVYLCASSVDRVITEAFFGQGTRLTVV.

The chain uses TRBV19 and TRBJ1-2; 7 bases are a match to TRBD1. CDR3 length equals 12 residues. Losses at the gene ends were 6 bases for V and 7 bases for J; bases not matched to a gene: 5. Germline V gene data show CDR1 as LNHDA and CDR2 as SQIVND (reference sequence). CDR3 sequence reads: CASSTGTAGYTF. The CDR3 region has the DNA TGTGCCAGTAGCACCGGGACAGCTGGCTACACCTTC.

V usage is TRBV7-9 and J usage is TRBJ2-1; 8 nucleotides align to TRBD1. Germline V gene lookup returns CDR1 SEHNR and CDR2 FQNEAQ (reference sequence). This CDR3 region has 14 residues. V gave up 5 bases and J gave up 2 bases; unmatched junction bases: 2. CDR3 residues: CASSMGQAYNEQFF. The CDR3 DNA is TGTGCCAGCAGCATGGGACAGGCCTACAATGAGCAGTTCTTC.

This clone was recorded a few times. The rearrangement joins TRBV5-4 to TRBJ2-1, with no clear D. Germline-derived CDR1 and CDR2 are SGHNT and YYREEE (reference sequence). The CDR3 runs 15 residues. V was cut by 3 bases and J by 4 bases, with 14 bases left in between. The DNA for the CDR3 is TGTGCCAGCAGCTATCAACTTAAACAGTACAATGAGCAGTTCTTC. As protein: CASSYQLKQYNEQFF.

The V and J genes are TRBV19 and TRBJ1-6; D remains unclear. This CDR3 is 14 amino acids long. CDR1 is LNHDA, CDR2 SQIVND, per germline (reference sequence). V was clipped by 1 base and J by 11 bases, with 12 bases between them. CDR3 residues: CASSIVSDVAPLHF. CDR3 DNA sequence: TGTGCCAGTAGTATAGTTAGCGACGTTGCACCCCTCCACTTT.

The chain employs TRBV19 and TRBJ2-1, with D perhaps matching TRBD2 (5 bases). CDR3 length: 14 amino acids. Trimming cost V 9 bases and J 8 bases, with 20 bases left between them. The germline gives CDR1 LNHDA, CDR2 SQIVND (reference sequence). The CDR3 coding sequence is TGTGCCAGCGGGGAGAGACGACGAGTCCATGAGCAGTTCTTC. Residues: CASGERRRVHEQFF. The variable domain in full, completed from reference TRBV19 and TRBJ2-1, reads DGGITQSPKYLFRKEGQNVTLSCEQNLNHDAMYWYRQDPGQGLRLIYYSQIVNDFQKGDIAEGYSVSREKKESFPLTVTSAQKNPTAFYLCASGERRRVHEQFFGPGTRLTVL.

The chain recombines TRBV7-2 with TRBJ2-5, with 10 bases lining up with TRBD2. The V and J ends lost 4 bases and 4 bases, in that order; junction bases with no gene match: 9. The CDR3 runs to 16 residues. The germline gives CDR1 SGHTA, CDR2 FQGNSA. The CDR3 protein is CASSSTRLAGIETQYF. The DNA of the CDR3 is TGTGCCAGCAGCTCCACCCGACTAGCGGGTATAGAGACCCAGTACTTC.

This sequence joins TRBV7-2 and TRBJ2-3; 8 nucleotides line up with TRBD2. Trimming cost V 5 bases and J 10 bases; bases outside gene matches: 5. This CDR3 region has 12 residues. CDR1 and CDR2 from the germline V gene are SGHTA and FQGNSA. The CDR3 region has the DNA TGTGCCAGCAGCCCCGGACTAGCAGCGCAGTATTTT. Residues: CASSPGLAAQYF.

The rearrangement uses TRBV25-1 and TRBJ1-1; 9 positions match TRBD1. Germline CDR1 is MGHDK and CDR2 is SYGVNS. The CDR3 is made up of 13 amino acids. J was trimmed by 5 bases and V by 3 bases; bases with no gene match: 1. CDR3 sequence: CASSETGGTEAFF. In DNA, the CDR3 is TGTGCCAGCAGTGAGACAGGGGGTACTGAAGCTTTCTTT. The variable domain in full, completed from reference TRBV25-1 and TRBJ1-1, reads EADIYQTPRYLVIGTGKKITLECSQTMGHDKMYWYQQDPGMELHLIHYSYGVNSTEKGDLSSESTVSRIRTEHFPLTLESARPSHTSQYLCASSETGGTEAFFGQGTRLTVV.